The 32 T cell receptor beta chains in this list originate from one sample, sequenced in a study of T cell changes during pregnancy in multiple sclerosis. Produced via immunoSEQ multiplex PCR; TCRdb's table is partial and in-frame only. The top ten clones hold approximately 3.5% of a sample with around 100,000 clones, approximately 93% of them seen once. The source was peripheral blood, collected after pregnancy. These receptors all stem from a female donor with multiple sclerosis, enrolled in a pregnancy study.

The chain joins TRBV7-3 to TRBJ2-1, with TRBD2 matching 9 bases. This CDR3 has 15 residues. J lost 6 bases, V lost 2 bases, and 5 bases had no gene match. Germline CDR1 and CDR2: SGHTA and FQGTGA. This chain's CDR3 is CASSLRAGGLNEQFF. In nucleotides, the CDR3 is TGTGCCAGCAGCTTACGGGCGGGGGGGCTCAATGAGCAGTTCTTC.

The rearrangement uses TRBV12-5 and TRBJ2-6; 7 bases line up with TRBD1. The CDR3 spans 16 residues. J gave up 4 bases and V 6 bases, and 9 bases lay outside the gene matches. Per germline, CDR1 LGHNT and CDR2 FRNRAP. This chain's CDR3 is CASGRNTGDGANVLTF. The CDR3 DNA is TGTGCTAGTGGCCGAAATACAGGGGACGGGGCCAACGTCCTGACTTTC. The full variable domain, rest sourced from reference TRBV12-5 and TRBJ2-6, is DARVTQTPRHKVTEMGQEVTMRCQPILGHNTVFWYRQTMMQGLELLAYFRNRAPLDDSGMPKDRFSAEMPDATLATLKIQPSEPRDSAVYFCASGRNTGDGANVLTFGAGSRLTVL.

Remarks on this clone: This same CDR3 is encoded by further DNA sequences in the sample. The chain has TRBV5-4 and TRBJ2-1, with D perhaps matching TRBD1 (6 bases). V dropped 0 bases and J dropped 7 bases, with 11 bases sitting between them. Per the germline V gene, CDR1 is SGHNT and CDR2 is YYREEE (reference sequence). This CDR3 comprises 14 residues. The CDR3 nucleotides are TGTGCCAGCAGCTTGGCTGGGGGCGGGAATGAGCAGTTCTTC. It is translated as CASSLAGGGNEQFF.

The rearrangement links TRBV4-1 to TRBJ2-5; TRBD2 matches 11 bases. The CDR3 is 15 amino acids. The germline V gene has CDR1 MGHRA and CDR2 YSYEKL. Unmatched junction bases numbered 5, after V lost 4 bases and J lost 4 bases. CDR3 DNA: TGCGCCAGCAGCCCCATTAGCGGGGGGGGAGAGACCCAGTACTTC. This translates into CASSPISGGGETQYF.

The rearrangement uses TRBV6-1 and TRBJ1-2, with 12 bases matching TRBD1. J gave up 5 bases and V 6 bases, and 7 bases lay outside the gene matches. The CDR3 covers 15 residues. CDR1 is MNHNS, CDR2 SASEGT, per germline. The CDR3 nucleotides read TGTGCCAGCAGCGCCGGGACAGGGGGCGGGTATGGCTACACCTTC. Translating it yields CASSAGTGGGYGYTF.

This clone appeared many times. The CDR3 nucleotides are TGTGCCAGCAGCGTAAGGAGGGATCACTCTGGGGCCAACGTCCTGACTTTC. Its protein is CASSVRRDHSGANVLTF. This chain links TRBV9 with TRBJ2-6, with D possibly matching TRBD2 (6 bases). Looked up from germline, CDR1 is SGDLS and CDR2 is YYNGEE. V lost 1 base to trimming and J lost 0 bases, with 11 bases between them. The CDR3 has 17 residues. The complete variable domain, with remaining parts taken from reference TRBV9 and TRBJ2-6, reads DSGVTQTPKHLITATGQRVTLRCSPRSGDLSVYWYQQSLDQGLQFLIQYYNGEERAKGNILERFSAQQFPDLHSELNLSSLELGDSALYFCASSVRRDHSGANVLTFGAGSRLTVL.

The rearrangement uses TRBV9 and TRBJ1-5; unclear D gene. The length of the CDR3 is 15 residues. The germline V and J ends were trimmed by 4 bases and 2 bases, with 13 bases remaining between them. Germline V lookup: CDR1 SGDLS, CDR2 YYNGEE. The CDR3 here is CASSTSSARNQPQHF. CDR3 bases: TGTGCCAGCAGCACTAGCTCCGCACGCAATCAGCCCCAGCATTTT.

In DNA form, the CDR3 reads TGCAGCGTTGATTCCGGAGGGTCCTACGAGCAGTACTTC. This codes for CSVDSGGSYEQYF. The V and J genes are TRBV29-1 and TRBJ2-7; D perhaps matches TRBD2 (6 bases). Trimming removed 3 bases from V and 1 base from J, with 10 bases in between. This CDR3 comprises 13 residues. CDR1 is SQVTM and CDR2 is ANQGSEA in the germline V gene.

The chain employs TRBV19 and TRBJ1-5; D possibly corresponds to TRBD1 (5 bases). V was trimmed by 4 bases and J by 0 bases, leaving 10 bases between them. The CDR3 loop spans 15 amino acids. The V gene's germline CDR1 is LNHDA and CDR2 SQIVND (reference sequence). The CDR3 DNA follows: TGTGCCAGTAGTACGTTTGGGGCTAGCAATCAGCCCCAGCATTTT. This sequence encodes CASSTFGASNQPQHF.

This clone was observed once. V is TRBV5-5 and J is TRBJ2-7, with D perhaps matching TRBD1 (5 bases). The CDR3 sequence is 14 residues long. From germline, CDR1 is SGHKS and CDR2 YYEKEE (reference sequence). Trimming shortened V by 2 bases and J by 2 bases, and 11 bases separated the two germline ends. The CDR3 nucleotides read TGTGCCAGCAGCTTAGGCAGGGTTACCTACGAGCAGTACTTC. It translates to CASSLGRVTYEQYF.

CDR3 sequence reads: CASSKGPGQGHSSTDTQYF. CDR3 nucleotide sequence: TGTGCCAGCTCAAAGGGTCCGGGACAGGGGCACTCTAGCACAGATACGCAGTATTTT. The V gene is TRBV18, the J gene TRBJ2-3; 10 bases line up with TRBD1. Germline V gene sequence: CDR1 KGHSH, CDR2 LQKENI. J was trimmed by 0 bases and V by 5 bases; bases with no gene match: 14. The CDR3 consists of 19 residues.

As regards this clone: The junction departs from germline at one end; a sequencing error may be responsible. The same CDR3 arises from other DNA sequences in this sample as well. CDR3 protein: CASSSGGWVRGSPLHF. The CDR3 bases are TGTGCTAGCAGCTCCGGAGGGTGGGTGCGGGGTTCACCCCTCCACTTT. The chain has TRBV13 and TRBJ1-6; D not certain. Germline V gene data show CDR1 as PRHDT and CDR2 as FYEKMQ (reference sequence). The CDR3 runs 16 residues.

V usage is TRBV5-6 and J usage is TRBJ2-7; 8 positions match TRBD2. Germline V gene sequence: CDR1 SGHDT, CDR2 YYEEEE. The CDR3 totals 14 residues. The ends lost 7 bases at V and 0 bases at J; junction bases unmatched: 6. The DNA of the CDR3 is TGTGCCAGCGGGCGGGGGGTCAGCTCCTACGAGCAGTACTTC. Encoded protein: CASGRGVSSYEQYF.

As concerns this clone: Its ends do not fully match the called genes, so a read error is possible. This rearrangement joins TRBV6-1 to TRBJ2-1; weak D call: TRBD2 (6 bases). This CDR3 region has 8 residues. The germline gives CDR1 MNHNS, CDR2 SASEGT. The CDR3 region is CASSGLVF. The CDR3 DNA is TGTGCCAGCAGTGGACTAGTCTTC.

The rearrangement joins TRBV7-3 to TRBJ1-4; D is perhaps TRBD1 (6 bases). Germline CDR1 reads SGHTA; CDR2 reads FQGTGA. V was cut by 3 bases and J by 8 bases, with 16 bases left in between. The CDR3 totals 15 residues. CDR3 DNA: TGTGCCAGCAGCTTTGGACAGAAACAGGAAGAAAAACTGTTTTTT. It translates to CASSFGQKQEEKLFF.

This chain uses TRBV11-3 with TRBJ2-2, with D perhaps TRBD1 (6 bases). V was shortened by 5 bases and J by 0 bases, with 10 bases between the two germline ends. The CDR3 contains 15 residues. Germline CDR1 SGHNT, CDR2 YENEEA. This CDR3 is CASSMTGANTGELFF. The CDR3 bases are TGTGCCAGCAGCATGACAGGTGCGAACACCGGGGAGCTGTTTTTT.

This clone was recorded once. The V gene is TRBV15, the J gene TRBJ1-6; D might be TRBD1 (6 bases). Trimming shortened V by 1 base and J by 8 bases, and 12 bases separated the two germline ends. CDR3 length: 15 residues. Germline CDR1 is LNHNV and CDR2 is YYDKDF (reference sequence). The CDR3 sequence is CATSRAGGLDSPLHF. The CDR3 nucleotides read TGTGCCACCAGCAGAGCGGGGGGCTTGGATTCACCCCTCCACTTT.

The chain joins TRBV4-1 to TRBJ1-1; no clear D gene. There are 14 residues in the CDR3. CDR1 and CDR2 from the germline V gene are MGHRA and YSYEKL. V was pared by 0 bases and J by 7 bases, with 12 bases between. The CDR3 spells CASSQDAESNEAFF. The CDR3 nucleotides are TGCGCCAGCAGCCAAGATGCGGAATCTAATGAAGCTTTCTTT.

The chain joins TRBV6-1 to TRBJ2-7, with 7 nucleotides matching TRBD2. V shed 3 bases, J shed 0 bases, and the junction held 5 bases outside the gene matches. The germline V gene has CDR1 MNHNS and CDR2 SASEGT. This CDR3 has 15 residues. CDR3 nucleotide sequence: TGTGCCAGCAGTGAGGCTGCGGGAGTCTCCTACGAGCAGTACTTC. This gives the protein CASSEAAGVSYEQYF.

This clone was found once. The rearrangement links TRBV7-6 to TRBJ2-7, with 8 bases lining up with TRBD1. CDR3 size: 15 residues. The V and J ends lost 5 bases and 4 bases, in that order; junction bases with no gene match: 10. Per germline, CDR1 SGHVS and CDR2 FNYEAQ. The CDR3 loop reads CASSPPGTGYYEQYF. Written as DNA, the CDR3 is TGTGCCAGCAGCCCCCCCGGGACAGGATATTACGAGCAGTACTTC.

The chain couples TRBV4-1 to TRBJ2-7; no clear D. Trimming removed 0 bases at V and 0 bases at J, with 15 bases between. CDR3 length: 17 residues. CDR1 is MGHRA and CDR2 is YSYEKL in the germline V gene. CDR3 sequence (DNA): TGCGCCAGCAGCCAAGATCTACTACCGCTCTCCTCCTACGAGCAGTACTTC. It encodes CASSQDLLPLSSYEQYF.

A word on this clone: At one end, the junction sequence differs from germline, possibly due to a read error. The J gene is TRBJ2-5, the V gene TRBV7-7; D is unresolved. Germline-derived CDR1 and CDR2 are SSHAT and FNYEAQ (reference sequence). The CDR3 has 13 amino acids. CDR3 sequence: CASSPGPRETQYF. The CDR3 region has the DNA TGTGCTAGCAGCCCAGGTCCCCGAGAGACCCAGTACTTC.

The V call is TRBV4-2, the J call TRBJ2-3, with TRBD2 matching over 7 bases. Germline assignment: CDR1 LGHNA and CDR2 YNFKEQ. The junction had 6 bases not matched to a gene; V was cut back by 0 bases and J by 0 bases. The CDR3 has 17 amino acids. The CDR3 loop is CASSQDGSGASTDTQYF. The CDR3 nucleotides are TGTGCCAGCAGCCAAGATGGGAGCGGGGCTAGCACAGATACGCAGTATTTT.

The V and J genes are TRBV7-3 and TRBJ2-1, with 13 bases lining up with TRBD2. Germline-derived CDR1 and CDR2 are SGHTA and FQGTGA. Trimming cost V 5 bases and J 3 bases; bases outside gene matches: 16. The CDR3 is 20 residues long. The DNA for the CDR3 is TGTGCCAGCAGCCAACCTCGCGGGACTAGCGGGGCACAAAACTACAATGAGCAGTTCTTC. It is translated as CASSQPRGTSGAQNYNEQFF.

The rearrangement uses TRBV6-6 and TRBJ2-7, with 10 bases fitting TRBD2. Germline V lookup: CDR1 MNHNY, CDR2 SVGAGI (reference sequence). The CDR3 consists of 15 residues. The junction had 4 bases not matched to a gene; V was cut back by 0 bases and J by 5 bases. The CDR3 DNA reads as TGTGCCAGCAGTTACTCGGCTAGCGGGGGTAACGAGCAGTACTTC. Amino acids: CASSYSASGGNEQYF.

V gene TRBV4-1 combines with J gene TRBJ2-1, with 8 positions matching TRBD2. J lost 9 bases, V lost 4 bases, and 8 bases had no gene match. CDR1 is MGHRA, CDR2 YSYEKL, per germline. The CDR3 covers 14 residues. CDR3 region: CASSLRPAGGEQFF. DNA for the CDR3: TGCGCCAGCAGCCTCCGGCCGGCGGGGGGTGAGCAGTTCTTC.

The CDR3 reads CASSYFDGGDTQYF. The CDR3, as DNA: TGTGCCAGCAGTTATTTCGACGGGGGTGATACGCAGTATTTT. The rearrangement links TRBV6-5 to TRBJ2-3, with a weak D call TRBD2 (6 bases). V was cut by 3 bases and J by 6 bases, with 13 bases left in between. This CDR3 is 14 amino acids long. Germline V gives CDR1 MNHEY, CDR2 SVGAGI.

The V call is TRBV28, the J call TRBJ1-1, with 8 bases that match TRBD1. Germline CDR1 MDHEN, CDR2 SYDVKM. The CDR3 spans 16 residues. J gave up 4 bases and V 4 bases, and 11 bases lay outside the gene matches. The CDR3 bases are TGTGCCAGCAGTTACCGGACAGGGAAGGGAGTCACTGAAGCTTTCTTT. The encoded protein is CASSYRTGKGVTEAFF.

V gene TRBV7-2 combines with J gene TRBJ1-2; tentatively, D is TRBD1 (6 bases). This CDR3 region has 12 residues. Germline values: CDR1 SGHTA, CDR2 FQGNSA. Trimming cost V 5 bases and J 12 bases, with 16 bases left between them. CDR3 coding DNA: TGTGCCAGCAGCCTTCGACAGAACAGGGACACCTTC. Amino acid sequence: CASSLRQNRDTF.

J is TRBJ2-1 and V is TRBV27, with 9 positions matching TRBD1. Per germline, CDR1 MNHEY and CDR2 SMNVEV (reference sequence). V was pared by 2 bases and J by 5 bases, with 4 bases of the junction left unmatched. This CDR3 is built from 15 residues. The CDR3 here is CASSLAQGADNEQFF. The DNA of the CDR3 is TGTGCCAGCAGTTTAGCACAGGGGGCCGACAATGAGCAGTTCTTC.

The CDR3 bases are TGTGCCAGCAGTTTCCCAGGGGGCGCAGATACGCAGTATTTT. Translated, it gives CASSFPGGADTQYF. The chain uses TRBV5-6 and TRBJ2-3; 8 bases line up with TRBD1. The CDR3 extends over 14 amino acids. CDR1 is SGHDT and CDR2 is YYEEEE in the germline V gene. Unmatched junction bases numbered 6, after V lost 5 bases and J lost 4 bases.

V gene TRBV19 combines with J gene TRBJ2-7; 11 nucleotides agree with TRBD1. The CDR3 length is 15 residues. Germline values: CDR1 LNHDA, CDR2 SQIVND (reference sequence). V shed 6 bases, J shed 6 bases, and the junction held 10 bases outside the gene matches. This CDR3 is CASSPNPGTGGEQYF. The CDR3 coding sequence is TGTGCCAGTAGCCCCAATCCCGGGACAGGGGGCGAGCAGTACTTC.